One and the same sample provided the 20 T cell receptor beta chains below, sequenced in a study of technical replicates of blood from a handful of donors. The assay was immunoSEQ multiplex PCR, and TCRdb's table has in-frame clones only and misses some. Of 90,000 to 100,000 clones listed, approximately 94% are singletons. Sequencing was done on a sample of T cells isolated from PBMCs. The receptors shown here come from a human donor in good health.

J is TRBJ2-1 and V is TRBV5-1; TRBD1 aligns across 10 bases. The CDR3 covers 14 residues. Germline V lookup: CDR1 SGHRS, CDR2 YFSETQ. Unmatched junction bases numbered 5, after V lost 7 bases and J lost 4 bases. The CDR3 DNA is TGCGCCAGCCGGGGACAGGGGATTTACAATGAGCAGTTCTTC. It specifies CASRGQGIYNEQFF.

V and J are TRBV29-1 and TRBJ1-2; 7 nucleotides line up with TRBD1. The V gene's germline CDR1 is SQVTM and CDR2 ANQGSEA. Trimming removed 6 bases from V and 7 bases from J; junction bases left unmatched: 11. The CDR3 totals 13 residues. The CDR3 region has the DNA TGCAGCGTCGCAGGACAGGAGGGAGGTGGCTACACCTTC. Translating it yields CSVAGQEGGGYTF.

The chain links TRBV5-1 to TRBJ2-7; maybe TRBD1 (6 bases). This CDR3 is 17 amino acids long. CDR1 is SGHRS, CDR2 YFSETQ, per germline. V dropped 4 bases and J dropped 0 bases, with 20 bases sitting between them. The CDR3 nucleotides read TGCGCCAGCAGCCCTGGAGTAGGGACACATTACTCCTACGAGCAGTACTTC. It translates to CASSPGVGTHYSYEQYF.

This chain connects TRBV5-4 to TRBJ2-1; 13 bases match TRBD2. Losses at the gene ends were 4 bases for V and 6 bases for J; bases not matched to a gene: 7. The V gene's germline CDR1 is SGHNT and CDR2 YYREEE (reference sequence). CDR3 length: 16 amino acids. CDR3 nucleotide sequence: TGTGCCAGCAGCCCACAGACTAGCGGGAGGCCCAATGAGCAGTTCTTC. It encodes CASSPQTSGRPNEQFF.

V gene TRBV9 combines with J gene TRBJ1-6; TRBD1 might be the D (5 bases). The CDR3 has 15 residues. Trimming took 2 bases from V and 6 from J, leaving 12 bases between them. CDR1 is SGDLS and CDR2 is YYNGEE in the germline V gene. DNA of the CDR3: TGTGCCAGCAGCGTCACCACAGGAGCTAATTCACCCCTCCACTTT. This codes for CASSVTTGANSPLHF. Using reference TRBV9 and TRBJ1-6 for the parts outside the CDR3, the full variable domain is DSGVTQTPKHLITATGQRVTLRCSPRSGDLSVYWYQQSLDQGLQFLIQYYNGEERAKGNILERFSAQQFPDLHSELNLSSLELGDSALYFCASSVTTGANSPLHFGNGTRLTVT.

This clone has a single count. The chain carries TRBV10-3 and TRBJ2-1; 11 bases map to TRBD2. J gave up 6 bases and V 0 bases, and 13 bases lay outside the gene matches. CDR1 ENHRY and CDR2 SYGVKD come from the germline V gene. The CDR3 contains 19 residues. CDR3 protein: CAISESLLFLAGGRNEQFF. The CDR3 DNA follows: TGTGCCATCAGTGAGTCGCTCCTTTTTCTAGCGGGGGGCCGCAATGAGCAGTTCTTC.

The chain has TRBV28 and TRBJ2-5; D is uncertain. Germline CDR1 is MDHEN and CDR2 is SYDVKM. The CDR3 extends over 13 amino acids. The ends were cut back, 4 bases at V and 4 bases at J, with 10 bases in the middle. In DNA, the CDR3 is TGTGCCAGCAGTTATCAGTTAAGAGAGACCCAGTACTTC. As protein: CASSYQLRETQYF.

This chain connects TRBV6-5 to TRBJ1-2; D is perhaps TRBD1 (6 bases). Between the trimmed V and J ends, which lost 0 bases and 0 bases, there was a span of 11 bases. CDR3 size: 16 residues. Germline V lookup: CDR1 MNHEY, CDR2 SVGAGI. The CDR3 sequence: CASSYSPQGTNYGYTF. CDR3 nucleotide sequence: TGTGCCAGCAGTTACTCACCACAGGGCACTAACTATGGCTACACCTTC.

The chain couples TRBV7-2 to TRBJ2-7; D is ambiguous. The germline V and J ends were trimmed by 3 bases and 2 bases, with 8 bases remaining between them. This CDR3 comprises 13 residues. Germline V CDR1 and CDR2: SGHTA, FQGNSA. CDR3 amino acids: CASSFLQAYEQYF. The CDR3 nucleotides are TGTGCCAGCAGCTTCTTGCAGGCCTACGAGCAGTACTTC.

The chain joins TRBV6-1 to TRBJ2-1, with 7 bases that match TRBD2. Trimming cost V 2 bases and J 12 bases; bases outside gene matches: 16. CDR1 and CDR2 (germline): MNHNS, SASEGT. The CDR3 loop spans 16 amino acids. The CDR3 DNA sequence: TGTGCCAGCAGTGAACCCCTTGGGGCGGGAGAGGGGAGGCAGTTCTTC. It is translated as CASSEPLGAGEGRQFF.

The chain combines TRBV10-2 with TRBJ2-7; D is uncertain. Germline V gene lookup returns CDR1 WSHSY and CDR2 SAAADI. V was cut by 7 bases and J by 3 bases, with 7 bases left in between. The CDR3 totals 11 residues. This CDR3 reads CASIQYYEQYF. The CDR3 region has the DNA TGCGCCAGCATCCAGTACTACGAGCAGTACTTC.

V is TRBV5-6 and J is TRBJ2-3; D is undetermined. Trimming took 3 bases from V and 3 from J, leaving 8 bases between them. The germline CDR1 and CDR2 sequences are SGHDT and YYEEEE. CDR3 size: 13 residues. The CDR3 sequence is CASSSTETDTQYF. The CDR3 DNA sequence: TGTGCCAGCAGCTCTACCGAGACAGATACGCAGTATTTT.

This clone appeared once. The chain recombines TRBV28 with TRBJ2-1; 11 bases are a match to TRBD2. V gave up 7 bases and J gave up 4 bases; unmatched junction bases: 6. The CDR3 has 15 residues. Per the germline V gene, CDR1 is MDHEN and CDR2 is SYDVKM. This CDR3 is CASNLAGGIYNEQFF. The CDR3 bases are TGTGCCAGCAACTTAGCGGGGGGGATATACAATGAGCAGTTCTTC.

The chain links TRBV10-3 to TRBJ1-1; D uncertain. The germline CDR1 and CDR2 sequences are ENHRY and SYGVKD. Trimming took 4 bases from V and 3 from J, leaving 12 bases between them. CDR3 length: 14 residues. The CDR3 loop is CAISGLRSDTEAFF. The CDR3 coding sequence is TGTGCCATCAGTGGTTTGAGGTCGGACACTGAAGCTTTCTTT.

This clone was observed a few times. The J gene is TRBJ1-5, the V gene TRBV2; D is perhaps TRBD1 (6 bases). The germline V gene has CDR1 SNHLY and CDR2 FYNNEI. The CDR3 runs to 15 residues. Trimming took off 6 bases at V and 3 bases at J, with 15 bases between the two ends. CDR3 DNA: TGTGCCAGCAGCGAGCACAGGGAGCCCAATCAGCCCCAGCATTTT. Its translation is CASSEHREPNQPQHF.

The chain recombines TRBV5-1 with TRBJ2-7, with no clear D. V was cut by 4 bases and J by 7 bases, with 12 bases left in between. Germline CDR1 SGHRS, CDR2 YFSETQ. This CDR3 comprises 12 residues. The CDR3 DNA reads as TGCGCCAGCAGCGTGCTTGGGCCGGAGCAGTACTTC. Translation: CASSVLGPEQYF.

This chain links TRBV11-3 with TRBJ2-2; the D gene is possibly TRBD1 (5 bases). With 1 base removed from V and 5 bases from J, the gap between germline ends came to 11 bases. This CDR3 comprises 15 residues. Germline loops: CDR1 SGHNT, CDR2 YENEEA. CDR3 DNA sequence: TGTGCCAGCAGCTTAGTGCAGGGCTGGACCGGGGAGCTGTTTTTT. Encoded protein: CASSLVQGWTGELFF.

This clone was found once. The chain has TRBV7-8 and TRBJ1-5; 7 bases agree with TRBD1. Germline V gene sequence: CDR1 SGHVS, CDR2 FQNEAQ. The CDR3 runs to 16 residues. Losses at the gene ends were 3 bases for V and 2 bases for J; bases not matched to a gene: 7. CDR3 nucleotides: TGTGCCAGCAGCTTCTTCGGGACAGCGGGCAATCAGCCCCAGCATTTT. This encodes CASSFFGTAGNQPQHF.

The chain employs TRBV5-6 and TRBJ1-1; 11 positions agree with TRBD1. The germline V gene has CDR1 SGHDT and CDR2 YYEEEE. V lost 0 bases and J lost 5; bases outside the gene matches: 3. The length of the CDR3 is 15 residues. The CDR3 loop reads CASSLGGQGGTEAFF. In DNA form, the CDR3 reads TGTGCCAGCAGCTTGGGGGGACAGGGGGGAACTGAAGCTTTCTTT.

J is TRBJ2-3 and V is TRBV7-2; TRBD1 agrees at 7 bases. Germline CDR1 SGHTA, CDR2 FQGNSA. The V and J ends lost 0 bases and 1 base, in that order; junction bases with no gene match: 1. This CDR3 region has 15 residues. Here the CDR3 reads CASSLATGGTDTQYF. The CDR3 DNA sequence: TGTGCCAGCAGCTTAGCAACAGGGGGCACAGATACGCAGTATTTT. Based on the CDR3 plus reference TRBV7-2 and TRBJ2-3, the full variable domain is GAGVSQSPSNKVTEKGKDVELRCDPISGHTALYWYRQSLGQGLEFLIYFQGNSAPDKSGLPSDRFSAERTGGSVSTLTIQRTQQEDSAVYLCASSLATGGTDTQYFGPGTRLTVL.